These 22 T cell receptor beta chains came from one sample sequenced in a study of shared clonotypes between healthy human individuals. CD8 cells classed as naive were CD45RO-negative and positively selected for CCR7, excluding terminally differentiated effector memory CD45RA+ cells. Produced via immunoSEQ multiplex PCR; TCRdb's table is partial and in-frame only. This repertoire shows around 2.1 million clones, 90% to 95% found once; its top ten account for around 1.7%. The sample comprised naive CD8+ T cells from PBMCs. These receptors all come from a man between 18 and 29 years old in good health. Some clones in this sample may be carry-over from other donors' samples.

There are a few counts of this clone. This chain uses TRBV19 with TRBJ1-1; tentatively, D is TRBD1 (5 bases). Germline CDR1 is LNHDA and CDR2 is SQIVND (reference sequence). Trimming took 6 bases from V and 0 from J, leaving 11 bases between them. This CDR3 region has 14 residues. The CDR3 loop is CASRDGTMNTEAFF. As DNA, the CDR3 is TGTGCCAGTAGGGACGGGACGATGAACACTGAAGCTTTCTTT.

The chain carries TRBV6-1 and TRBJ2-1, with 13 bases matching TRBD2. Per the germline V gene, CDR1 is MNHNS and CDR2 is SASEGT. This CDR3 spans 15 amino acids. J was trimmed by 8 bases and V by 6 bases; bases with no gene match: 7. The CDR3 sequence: CASRTWTSGSHEQFF. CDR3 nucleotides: TGTGCCAGCAGGACCTGGACTAGCGGGAGCCATGAGCAGTTCTTC.

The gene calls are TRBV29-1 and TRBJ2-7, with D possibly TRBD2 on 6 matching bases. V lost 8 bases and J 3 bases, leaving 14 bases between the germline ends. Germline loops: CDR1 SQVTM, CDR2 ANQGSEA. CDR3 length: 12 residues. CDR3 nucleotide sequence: TGCAGCTTTCCAGGGAGGAACTACGAGCAGTACTTC. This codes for CSFPGRNYEQYF.

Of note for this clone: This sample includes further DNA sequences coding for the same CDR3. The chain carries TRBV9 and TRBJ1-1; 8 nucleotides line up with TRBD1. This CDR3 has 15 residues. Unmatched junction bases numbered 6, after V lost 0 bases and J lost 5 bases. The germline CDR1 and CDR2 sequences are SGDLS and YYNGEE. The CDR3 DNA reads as TGTGCCAGCAGCGTAGCCGGGACAGGAGGGACTGAAGCTTTCTTT. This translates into CASSVAGTGGTEAFF.

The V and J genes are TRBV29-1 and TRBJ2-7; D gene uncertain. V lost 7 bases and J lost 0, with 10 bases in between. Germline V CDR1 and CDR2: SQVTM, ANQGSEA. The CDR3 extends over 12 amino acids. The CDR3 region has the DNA TGCAGCGCTCGGTTCTACTCCTACGAGCAGTACTTC. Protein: CSARFYSYEQYF.

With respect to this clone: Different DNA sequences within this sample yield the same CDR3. Here the CDR3 DNA reads TGTGCCAGCAGCGTAGGAGGGGGCTCCTACAATGAGCAGTTCTTC. Translating gives CASSVGGGSYNEQFF. The chain links TRBV9 to TRBJ2-1; possibly TRBD1 for D (6 bases). V was trimmed by 0 bases and J by 0 bases, leaving 7 bases between them. The CDR3 consists of 15 residues. The germline gives CDR1 SGDLS, CDR2 YYNGEE.

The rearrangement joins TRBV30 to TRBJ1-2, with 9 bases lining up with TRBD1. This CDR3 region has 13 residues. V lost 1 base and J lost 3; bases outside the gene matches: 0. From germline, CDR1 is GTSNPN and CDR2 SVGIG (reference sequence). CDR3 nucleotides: TGTGCCTGGAGTGGGACAGGGGACTATGGCTACACCTTC. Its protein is CAWSGTGDYGYTF.

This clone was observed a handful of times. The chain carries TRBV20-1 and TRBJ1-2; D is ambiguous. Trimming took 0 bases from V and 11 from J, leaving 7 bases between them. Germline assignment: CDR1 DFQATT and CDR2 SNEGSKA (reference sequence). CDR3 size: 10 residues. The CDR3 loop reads CSARDPVYTF. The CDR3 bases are TGCAGTGCTAGAGATCCCGTTTACACCTTC.

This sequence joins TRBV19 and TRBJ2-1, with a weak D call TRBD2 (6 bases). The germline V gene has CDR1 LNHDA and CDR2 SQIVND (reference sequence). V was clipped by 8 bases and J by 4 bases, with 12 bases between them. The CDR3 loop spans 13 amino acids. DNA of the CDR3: TGTGCCAGTGCGGGAAGAATTTACAATGAGCAGTTCTTC. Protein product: CASAGRIYNEQFF.

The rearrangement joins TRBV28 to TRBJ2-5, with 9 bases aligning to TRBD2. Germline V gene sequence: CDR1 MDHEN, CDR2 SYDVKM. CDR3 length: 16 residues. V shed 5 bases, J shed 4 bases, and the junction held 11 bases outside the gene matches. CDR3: CASSLLAGLGRETQYF. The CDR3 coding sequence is TGTGCCAGCAGTCTTCTAGCGGGATTGGGGAGAGAGACCCAGTACTTC. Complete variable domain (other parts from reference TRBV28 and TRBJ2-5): DVKVTQSSRYLVKRTGEKVFLECVQDMDHENMFWYRQDPGLGLRLIYFSYDVKMKEKGDIPEGYSVSREKKERFSLILESASTNQTSMYLCASSLLAGLGRETQYFGPGTRLLVL.

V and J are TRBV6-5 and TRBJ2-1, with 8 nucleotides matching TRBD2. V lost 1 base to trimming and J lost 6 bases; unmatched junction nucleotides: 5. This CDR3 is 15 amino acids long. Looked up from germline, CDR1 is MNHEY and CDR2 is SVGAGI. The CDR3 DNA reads TGTGCCAGCAGTTACTTTAGCGGGATTGGCAATGAGCAGTTCTTC. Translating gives CASSYFSGIGNEQFF.

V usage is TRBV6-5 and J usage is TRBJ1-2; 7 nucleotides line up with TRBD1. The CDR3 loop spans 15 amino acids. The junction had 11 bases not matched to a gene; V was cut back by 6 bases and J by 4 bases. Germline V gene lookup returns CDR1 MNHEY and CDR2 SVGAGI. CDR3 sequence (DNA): TGTGCCAGCAGGGGAACGGGACAGATTCTCTATGGCTACACCTTC. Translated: CASRGTGQILYGYTF.

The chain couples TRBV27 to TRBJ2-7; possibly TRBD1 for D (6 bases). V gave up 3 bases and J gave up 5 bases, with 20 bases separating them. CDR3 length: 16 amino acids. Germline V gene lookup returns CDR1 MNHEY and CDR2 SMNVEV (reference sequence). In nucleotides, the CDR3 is TGTGCCAGCAGTTTTGGTACCAGGGGCCCCACCGACGAGCAGTACTTC. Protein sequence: CASSFGTRGPTDEQYF.

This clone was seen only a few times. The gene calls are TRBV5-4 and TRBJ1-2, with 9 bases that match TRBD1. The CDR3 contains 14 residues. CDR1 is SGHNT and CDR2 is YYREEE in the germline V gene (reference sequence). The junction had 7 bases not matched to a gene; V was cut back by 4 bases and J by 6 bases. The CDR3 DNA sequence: TGTGCCAGCAGCGCCAGGACAGGGGTGGATGGCTACACCTTC. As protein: CASSARTGVDGYTF.

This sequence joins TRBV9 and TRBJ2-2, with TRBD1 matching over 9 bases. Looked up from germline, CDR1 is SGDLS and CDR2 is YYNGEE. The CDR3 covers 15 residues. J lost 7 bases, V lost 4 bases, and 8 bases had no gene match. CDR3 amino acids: CASSRTGVTGGELFF. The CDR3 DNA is TGTGCCAGCAGCCGGACAGGGGTAACGGGCGGGGAGCTGTTTTTT.

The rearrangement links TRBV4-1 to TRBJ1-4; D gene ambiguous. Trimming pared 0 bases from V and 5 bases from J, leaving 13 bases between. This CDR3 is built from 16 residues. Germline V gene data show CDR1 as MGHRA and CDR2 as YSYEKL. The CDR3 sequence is CASSQDLAVLNEKLFF. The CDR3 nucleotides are TGCGCCAGCAGCCAAGATTTGGCAGTCCTAAATGAAAAACTGTTTTTT.

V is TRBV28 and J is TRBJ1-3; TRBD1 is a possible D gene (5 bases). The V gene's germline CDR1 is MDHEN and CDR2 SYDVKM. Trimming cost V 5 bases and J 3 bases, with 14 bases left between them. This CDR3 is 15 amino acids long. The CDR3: CASSPSRGLGNTIYF. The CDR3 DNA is TGTGCCAGCAGTCCTTCTCGGGGACTTGGAAACACCATATATTTT. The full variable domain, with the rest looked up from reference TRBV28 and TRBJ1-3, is DVKVTQSSRYLVKRTGEKVFLECVQDMDHENMFWYRQDPGLGLRLIYFSYDVKMKEKGDIPEGYSVSREKKERFSLILESASTNQTSMYLCASSPSRGLGNTIYFGEGSWLTVV.

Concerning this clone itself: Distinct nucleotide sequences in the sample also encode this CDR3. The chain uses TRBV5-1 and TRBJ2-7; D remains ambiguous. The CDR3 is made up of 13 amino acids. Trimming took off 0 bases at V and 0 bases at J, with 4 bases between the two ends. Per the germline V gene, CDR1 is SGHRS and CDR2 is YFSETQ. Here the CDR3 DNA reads TGCGCCAGCAGCTTGGCCCCCTCCTACGAGCAGTACTTC. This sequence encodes CASSLAPSYEQYF.

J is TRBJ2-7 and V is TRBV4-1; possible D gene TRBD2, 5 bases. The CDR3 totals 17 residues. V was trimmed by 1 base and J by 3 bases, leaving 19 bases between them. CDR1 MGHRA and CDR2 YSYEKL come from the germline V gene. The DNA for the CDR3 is TGCGCCAGCAGCCAAGTCTACGGTGTGCGGGTACTCTACGAGCAGTACTTC. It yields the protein CASSQVYGVRVLYEQYF.

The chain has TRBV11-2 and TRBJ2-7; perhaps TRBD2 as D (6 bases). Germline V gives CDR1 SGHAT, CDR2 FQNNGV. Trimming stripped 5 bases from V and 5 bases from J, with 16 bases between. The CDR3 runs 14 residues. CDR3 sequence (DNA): TGTGCCAGCAGCCCCACGGCGGGGCCTGACGAGCAGTACTTC. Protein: CASSPTAGPDEQYF.

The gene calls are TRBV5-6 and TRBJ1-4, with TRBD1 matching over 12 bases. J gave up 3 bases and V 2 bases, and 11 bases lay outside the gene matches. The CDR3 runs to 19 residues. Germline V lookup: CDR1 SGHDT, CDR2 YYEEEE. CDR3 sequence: CASSFGTGGLIRPNEKLFF. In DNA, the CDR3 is TGTGCCAGCAGCTTCGGGACAGGGGGCCTTATTCGTCCTAATGAAAAACTGTTTTTT.

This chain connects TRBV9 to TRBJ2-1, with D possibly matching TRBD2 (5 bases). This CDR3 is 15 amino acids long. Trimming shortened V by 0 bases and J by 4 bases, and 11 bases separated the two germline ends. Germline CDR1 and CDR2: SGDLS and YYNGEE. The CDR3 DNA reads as TGTGCCAGCAGCGTAGCCGGGGATCAATACAATGAGCAGTTCTTC. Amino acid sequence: CASSVAGDQYNEQFF.